This entry lists 20 T cell receptor beta chains sequenced from one sample in a study of graft-versus-host responses after intestinal transplantation. The method was immunoSEQ multiplex PCR; TCRdb's version includes in-frame clones alone and lacks a portion of them. In the table there are some 48,000 clones, roughly 80% of which are singletons. What these receptors recognize is not known. The input for sequencing was unstimulated CD4+ T cells sorted from spleen or lymph node cells, taken before transplant. The source is a human donor who was the organ donor for an intestinal transplant.

The chain recombines TRBV19 with TRBJ2-3; TRBD1 matches 8 bases. Germline CDR1 is LNHDA and CDR2 is SQIVND (reference sequence). The V segment lost 3 bases and the J segment 5 bases; nucleotides outside the gene matches: 7. The CDR3 has 15 amino acids. The CDR3 is CASSMGGQGRDTQYF. DNA for the CDR3: TGTGCCAGTAGTATGGGAGGACAGGGAAGAGATACGCAGTATTTT.

The chain couples TRBV30 to TRBJ1-3; D is possibly TRBD1 (6 bases). CDR1 and CDR2 from the germline V gene are GTSNPN and SVGIG (reference sequence). V was trimmed by 2 bases and J by 0 bases, leaving 14 bases between them. There are 16 residues in the CDR3. DNA of the CDR3: TGTGCCTGGAGTTATAACAGGGTGAGCTCTGGAAACACCATATATTTT. Its protein is CAWSYNRVSSGNTIYF.

With regard to this clone: Sequence at one end of the junction differs from germline and may be a read error. The V and J genes are TRBV11-2 and TRBJ1-1, with TRBD1 matching over 7 bases. CDR1 is SGHAT, CDR2 FQNNGV, per germline. This CDR3 spans 16 amino acids. The CDR3 DNA sequence: TGTGCCAGCAGCGTAGAACCCCAGACAGGGACCGTTGAAGCTTTCTTT. It encodes CASSVEPQTGTVEAFF.

V and J are TRBV10-3 and TRBJ2-1, with 8 bases fitting TRBD2. V trimming: 6 bases; J trimming: 8 bases; junction bases outside the gene matches: 3. The V gene's germline CDR1 is ENHRY and CDR2 SYGVKD. This CDR3 spans 12 amino acids. The CDR3 DNA follows: TGTGCCATCAGGGGACTAGGGGATGAGCAGTTCTTC. Its translation: CAIRGLGDEQFF.

The V call is TRBV5-1, the J call TRBJ1-1; D ambiguous. Between the trimmed V and J ends, which lost 5 bases and 6 bases, there was a span of 14 bases. Germline V gene lookup returns CDR1 SGHRS and CDR2 YFSETQ. This CDR3 has 13 residues. The DNA for the CDR3 is TGCGCCAGCAGTCGGACTAGCGGTGCTGAAGCTTTCTTT. It yields the protein CASSRTSGAEAFF.

The chain has TRBV9 and TRBJ2-1; perhaps TRBD1 as D (5 bases). Trimming removed 3 bases from V and 8 bases from J, with 21 bases in between. The germline CDR1 and CDR2 sequences are SGDLS and YYNGEE. CDR3 size: 16 residues. The CDR3 DNA reads TGTGCCAGCAGCGAAATATGGACAACGATGTGGGATGAGCAGTTCTTC. Amino acids: CASSEIWTTMWDEQFF.

V and J are TRBV7-9 and TRBJ2-3; no clear D gene. The CDR3 has 11 residues. Germline CDR1 SEHNR, CDR2 FQNEAQ (reference sequence). Trimming removed 5 bases from V and 5 bases from J, with 5 bases in between. CDR3 residues: CASSLKDTQYF. In nucleotides, the CDR3 is TGTGCCAGCAGCCTGAAAGATACGCAGTATTTT.

The gene calls are TRBV5-1 and TRBJ2-3, with D tentatively TRBD2 (5 bases). The V and J ends lost 6 bases and 3 bases respectively, with 17 bases between them. Germline V CDR1 and CDR2: SGHRS, YFSETQ. This CDR3 contains 15 residues. The CDR3 DNA is TGCGCCAGCACCCCTCGGGTAGCGCAAACAGATACGCAGTATTTT. It is translated as CASTPRVAQTDTQYF.

The chain recombines TRBV12-5 with TRBJ1-5; D is undetermined. Trimming removed 6 bases at V and 2 bases at J, with 20 bases between. Looked up from germline, CDR1 is LGHNT and CDR2 is FRNRAP. This CDR3 spans 17 amino acids. The CDR3 loop reads CASGRALQIGGNQPQHF. For the CDR3, the DNA is TGTGCTAGTGGCCGCGCCCTACAAATTGGGGGCAATCAGCCCCAGCATTTT.

This clone appeared once. The rearrangement joins TRBV5-4 to TRBJ2-7, with 11 positions matching TRBD2. Germline CDR1 and CDR2: SGHNT and YYREEE (reference sequence). The CDR3 covers 19 residues. V lost 4 bases to trimming and J lost 5 bases; unmatched junction nucleotides: 20. The CDR3 DNA sequence: TGTGCCAGCAGCCAAGCGGGCCCCAATGAACTAGCGGGAGCCCACGAGCAGTACTTC. Its translation is CASSQAGPNELAGAHEQYF. The variable domain in full, with the rest retrieved from reference TRBV5-4 and TRBJ2-7, is ETGVTQSPTHLIKTRGQQVTLRCSSQSGHNTVSWYQQALGQGPQFIFQYYREEENGRGNFPPRFSGLQFPNYSSELNVNALELDDSALYLCASSQAGPNELAGAHEQYFGPGTRLTVT.

The chain recombines TRBV5-1 with TRBJ2-5; 7 positions match TRBD2. V trimming: 4 bases; J trimming: 4 bases; junction bases outside the gene matches: 10. The CDR3 consists of 15 residues. Looked up from germline, CDR1 is SGHRS and CDR2 is YFSETQ. The CDR3 coding sequence is TGCGCCAGCAGCAACGAGGGGCGGGAGCGAGAGACCCAGTACTTC. It yields the protein CASSNEGRERETQYF.

This sequence joins TRBV7-9 and TRBJ1-2; the match to TRBD1 covers 9 bases. V lost 5 bases and J lost 4; bases outside the gene matches: 8. CDR3 length: 15 amino acids. The germline V gene encodes CDR1 SEHNR and CDR2 FQNEAQ (reference sequence). The CDR3, as DNA: TGTGCCAGCAGCGCCTCAACAGGGGGCTCCTATGGCTACACCTTC. Translating it yields CASSASTGGSYGYTF.

The chain carries TRBV19 and TRBJ1-1; 7 bases are a match to TRBD1. Per germline, CDR1 LNHDA and CDR2 SQIVND (reference sequence). The CDR3 runs 13 residues. V dropped 6 bases and J dropped 1; count of bases not matched to a gene: 2. CDR3 in DNA: TGTGCCAGTAGCCGGACAGGGAACACTGAAGCTTTCTTT. As protein: CASSRTGNTEAFF.

This clone has only one observation. The rearrangement uses TRBV5-1 and TRBJ2-1; 13 nucleotides match TRBD2. J gave up 11 bases and V 2 bases, and 7 bases lay outside the gene matches. The germline V gene has CDR1 SGHRS and CDR2 YFSETQ. The CDR3 has 15 residues. CDR3 coding DNA: TGCGCCAGCAGCTTAAGACTAGCGGGGGGTCAACAGCAGTTCTTC. It is translated as CASSLRLAGGQQQFF.

The chain employs TRBV19 and TRBJ2-5; 9 nucleotides line up with TRBD1. The ends lost 2 bases at V and 0 bases at J; junction bases unmatched: 1. The germline CDR1 and CDR2 sequences are LNHDA and SQIVND (reference sequence). The CDR3 spans 15 residues. The CDR3 DNA is TGTGCCAGTAGTATATGGACAGGGGACCAAGAGACCCAGTACTTC. It encodes CASSIWTGDQETQYF.

Here the CDR3 reads CASSVDPPGQVVDTQYF. As DNA, the CDR3 is TGTGCCAGCAGCGTAGACCCCCCCGGACAGGTGGTAGATACGCAGTATTTT. V is TRBV9 and J is TRBJ2-3, with TRBD1 matching over 7 bases. Germline CDR1 reads SGDLS; CDR2 reads YYNGEE. J was trimmed by 5 bases and V by 0 bases; bases with no gene match: 12. The CDR3 runs to 17 residues.

This rearrangement joins TRBV6-5 to TRBJ1-1; D is uncertain. Germline loops: CDR1 MNHEY, CDR2 SVGAGI. Trimming removed 1 base at V and 1 base at J, with 7 bases between. The CDR3 loop spans 14 amino acids. The CDR3 region has the DNA TGTGCCAGCAGTTACTTTTCCAGGAACACTGAAGCTTTCTTT. Translating gives CASSYFSRNTEAFF.

This chain joins TRBV19 and TRBJ2-3, with 7 bases aligning to TRBD2. The CDR3 is 14 amino acids. Germline values: CDR1 LNHDA, CDR2 SQIVND (reference sequence). V gave up 7 bases and J gave up 3 bases; unmatched junction bases: 7. The CDR3: CASTGGRSTDTQYF. The CDR3 nucleotides read TGTGCCAGTACCGGCGGGAGAAGTACAGATACGCAGTATTTT.

The V call is TRBV25-1, the J call TRBJ1-1; a possible D gene is TRBD1 (6 bases). Deletions cut 4 bases from V and 4 bases from J, with 13 bases between. This CDR3 spans 14 amino acids. Germline CDR1 is MGHDK and CDR2 is SYGVNS. DNA for the CDR3: TGTGCCAGCAGTGCACAGGGTATGGGCACTGAAGCTTTCTTT. As protein: CASSAQGMGTEAFF.

V usage is TRBV30 and J usage is TRBJ1-2, with D unresolved. The CDR3 spans 12 residues. Germline CDR1 is GTSNPN and CDR2 is SVGIG (reference sequence). V lost 4 bases and J lost 3, with 9 bases in between. This CDR3 is CAWIGQYYGYTF. DNA for the CDR3: TGTGCCTGGATTGGGCAGTACTATGGCTACACCTTC.